One sample yielded the 18 T cell receptor beta chains listed below, sequenced in a study of CD8+CD57+ T cells in acquired aplastic anemia. TCR beta VDJ and CDR3 profiles were obtained from a genomic DNA template. Each CDR3 protein gets one entry after TCRdb re-called the reads with MiXCR. The table records hundreds of thousands of distinct CDR3 sequences, approximately 32% of them present only once. Those patients picked for sequencing had displayed CD8+CD57+ cell expansion on flow cytometry. Sequenced: sorted CD4+, CD8+, or CD8+CD57+ T cells (not recorded which) from PBMCs. These receptor sequences come from a human donor with aplastic anemia.

This clonotype was detected only once. The chain has TRBV7-2 and TRBJ1-1; D is perhaps TRBD1 (6 bases). CDR1 is SGHTA, CDR2 FQGNSA, per germline. This CDR3 has 14 residues. V dropped 5 bases and J dropped 4 bases, with 14 bases sitting between them. CDR3 residues: CASSLLKGGTEAFF. CDR3 in DNA: TGTGCCAGCAGCCTCCTTAAGGGGGGCACTGAAGCTTTCTTT.

The chain combines TRBV7-8 with TRBJ1-1, with 7 nucleotides matching TRBD1. This CDR3 comprises 16 residues. Germline CDR1 SGHVS, CDR2 FQNEAQ. The ends lost 5 bases at V and 1 base at J; junction bases unmatched: 10. The chain's CDR3 is CASSLLPGQRNTEAFF. Written as DNA, the CDR3 is TGTGCCAGCAGCCTACTCCCGGGACAGCGGAACACTGAAGCTTTCTTT.

This clonotype was recorded at least ten times. The rearrangement joins TRBV2 to TRBJ1-3, with unresolved D. Deletions cut 7 bases from V and 0 bases from J, with 7 bases between. The CDR3 consists of 13 residues. From germline, CDR1 is SNHLY and CDR2 FYNNEI. The DNA for the CDR3 is TGTGCCAGCACCAGTTCCTCTGGAAACACCATATATTTT. Amino acids: CASTSSSGNTIYF.

At least ten counts were recorded for this clonotype. The V gene is TRBV9, the J gene TRBJ2-7; D unclear. Trimming removed 4 bases from V and 4 bases from J, with 15 bases in between. Germline values: CDR1 SGDLS, CDR2 YYNGEE. This CDR3 comprises 14 residues. The chain's CDR3 is CASSPRTENYEQYF. The CDR3 bases are TGTGCCAGCAGCCCAAGGACGGAGAATTACGAGCAGTACTTC.

The chain joins TRBV7-2 to TRBJ2-1; D may correspond to TRBD1 or TRBD2 (5 bases each). Germline CDR1 reads SGHTA; CDR2 reads FQGNSA. Trimming pared 3 bases from V and 8 bases from J, leaving 17 bases between. The CDR3 covers 15 residues. This chain's CDR3 is CASSFESCWDDEQFF. DNA of the CDR3: TGTGCCAGCAGCTTCGAGTCATGCTGGGACGATGAGCAGTTCTTC. The whole variable domain, remainder taken from reference TRBV7-2 and TRBJ2-1, is GAGVSQSPSNKVTEKGKDVELRCDPISGHTALYWYRQSLGQGLEFLIYFQGNSAPDKSGLPSDRFSAERTGGSVSTLTIQRTQQEDSAVYLCASSFESCWDDEQFFGPGTRLTVL.

The chain is built from TRBV5-1 and TRBJ1-2; D ambiguous. V lost 4 bases, J lost 5 bases, and 18 bases lay in between. Germline CDR1 SGHRS, CDR2 YFSETQ. The CDR3 contains 15 residues. The CDR3 here is CASSVDDGRAYGYTF. The CDR3, as DNA: TGCGCCAGCAGCGTAGATGACGGCAGAGCATATGGCTACACCTTC.

This clonotype was seen many times. The V and J genes are TRBV9 and TRBJ1-2; D gene unclear. Germline V CDR1 and CDR2: SGDLS, YYNGEE. This CDR3 comprises 15 residues. Trimming cost V 0 bases and J 4 bases, with 13 bases left between them. CDR3 amino acids: CASSVAERVSYGYTF. The CDR3 region has the DNA TGTGCCAGCAGCGTAGCTGAGAGGGTTAGCTATGGCTACACCTTC.

With respect to this clonotype: This clone may be a read error of a much larger clone one base away. The chain joins TRBV12-3 or TRBV12-4 to TRBJ1-6; TRBD1 is a possible D gene (6 bases). This CDR3 has 16 amino acids. V was cut by 5 bases and J by 5 bases, with 16 bases left in between. CDR3 DNA: TGTGCCAGCAGTCCTGAAGGGCAGGGGCATAATTCACCCCTCCACTTT. It codes for CASSPEGQGHNSPLHF.

This clonotype came up many times. The genes are TRBV20-1 and TRBJ1-5; unclear D gene. The CDR3 is made up of 11 amino acids. The V gene's germline CDR1 is DFQATT and CDR2 SNEGSKA (reference sequence). Trimming left V 3 bases short and J 6 bases short, with 6 bases between. The CDR3 spells CSASGSQPQHF. As DNA, the CDR3 is TGCAGTGCTAGCGGGAGTCAGCCCCAGCATTTT.

As to this clonotype: With a much larger clone just one base away, this may be a read error. The rearrangement joins TRBV10-2 to TRBJ2-7; D might be TRBD1 (6 bases). Germline lookup yields CDR1 WSHSY and CDR2 SAAADI. CDR3 length: 12 amino acids. V gave up 8 bases and J gave up 5 bases, with 13 bases separating them. CDR3 in amino acids: CASGGRLDEQYF. CDR3 nucleotides: TGCGCCAGCGGGGGCAGGCTCGACGAGCAGTACTTC.

The chain is built from TRBV10-3 and TRBJ1-6; 7 nucleotides line up with TRBD1. J was trimmed by 0 bases and V by 5 bases; bases with no gene match: 7. CDR3 length equals 17 residues. CDR1 ENHRY and CDR2 SYGVKD come from the germline V gene. CDR3 nucleotides: TGTGCCATCAGTCGCGGGGGACAGAGCTCCTATAATTCACCCCTCCACTTT. Its translation: CAISRGGQSSYNSPLHF.

This clonotype was counted between two and nine times. This may arise from a read error, as a much more abundant clone is one base away. The chain carries TRBV19 and TRBJ1-2, with D hard to call. The CDR3 is made up of 13 amino acids. The V gene's germline CDR1 is LNHDA and CDR2 SQIVND (reference sequence). Here the CDR3 reads CASSETAPYGCTF. The CDR3, as DNA: TGTGCCAGTAGCGAAACAGCGCCTTATGGCTGCACCTTC. The whole variable domain, filled in from reference TRBV19 and TRBJ1-2, reads DGGITQSPKYLFRKEGQNVTLSCEQNLNHDAMYWYRQDPGQGLRLIYYSQIVNDFQKGDIAEGYSVSREKKESFPLTVTSAQKNPTAFYLCASSETAPYGCTFGSGTRLTVV.

At least ten counts were recorded for this clonotype. The J gene is TRBJ2-7, the V gene TRBV19; D might be TRBD1 (6 bases). The germline V gene encodes CDR1 LNHDA and CDR2 SQIVND (reference sequence). This CDR3 spans 14 amino acids. V was cut by 5 bases and J by 5 bases, with 16 bases left in between. This chain's CDR3 is CASSLTGGRDEQYF. The CDR3 coding sequence is TGTGCCAGTAGTTTGACAGGCGGTCGGGACGAGCAGTACTTC.

The rearrangement uses TRBV4-2 and TRBJ1-1; perhaps TRBD1 as D (6 bases). CDR3 size: 15 residues. V was cut by 2 bases and J by 0 bases, with 10 bases left in between. Germline lookup yields CDR1 LGHNA and CDR2 YNFKEQ. CDR3 amino acids: CASSQRDIMNTEAFF. CDR3 DNA sequence: TGTGCCAGCAGCCAAAGGGACATCATGAACACTGAAGCTTTCTTT.

This clonotype was counted many times. CDR3 bases: TGTGCCAGCTACGCGAATGAAAAACTGTTTTTT. It is translated as CASYANEKLFF. V usage is TRBV2 and J usage is TRBJ1-4; no clear D gene. CDR1 and CDR2 (germline): SNHLY, FYNNEI. The CDR3 runs to 11 residues. Trimming took 8 bases from V and 5 from J, leaving 6 bases between them.

The table lists this clonotype with a few counts. The rearrangement joins TRBV5-4 to TRBJ2-1; D ambiguous. V was clipped by 7 bases and J by 4 bases, with 15 bases between them. The CDR3 is 14 amino acids. The germline CDR1 and CDR2 sequences are SGHNT and YYREEE (reference sequence). In nucleotides, the CDR3 is TGTGCCAGCTCTGACTGGGCCCGGTACAATGAGCAGTTCTTC. It encodes CASSDWARYNEQFF.

This rearrangement joins TRBV28 to TRBJ2-3; 8 bases line up with TRBD2. Trimming took 4 bases from V and 4 from J; bases not matched to a gene: 4. CDR1 and CDR2 (germline): MDHEN, SYDVKM. The CDR3 extends over 14 amino acids. The CDR3 coding sequence is TGTGCCAGCAGTTCAGCGGGAGTGGCAGATACGCAGTATTTT. Translating gives CASSSAGVADTQYF.

On this clonotype itself: Being one base from a much bigger clone, this may be a read error. The gene calls are TRBV2 and TRBJ1-5, with 8 bases matching TRBD1. The CDR3 is 15 residues long. Looked up from germline, CDR1 is SNHLY and CDR2 is FYNNEI. The CDR3 coding sequence is TGTGCCAGCACCGTCGGGACAGGAAGCAGTCAGCCCCAGCATTTT. Translating it yields CASTVGTGSSQPQHF.